This T cell receptor beta chain emerged from a study of T cell responses to AZD1222 COVID-19 vaccine. Study-wide context: Second-dose recipients at about 4 or about 12 weeks were treated as one pooled group. The study's findings and limits: Dominant at 160-218 and 743-854, vaccine-associated CD4 TCRs also spanned spike.

This clone was observed once. Its antigen remains unidentified. The germline gives CDR1 MRHNA, CDR2 SNTAGT. The CDR3 loop spans 16 amino acids. Trimming left V 6 bases short and J 0 bases short, with 17 bases between. Method: immunoSEQ multiplex PCR; TCRdb's copy keeps in-frame clones and lacks some. The table has 110,000 or so clones, approximately 91% seen once. The chain has TRBV6-4 and TRBJ1-2, with D possibly being TRBD1 (6 bases). This sequence originates from an adult in good health. This material consisted of peripheral blood, taken on day 0 of AZD1222 vaccination. The CDR3 is CASRPWAGTSNYGYTF. The CDR3 DNA reads as TGTGCCAGCAGGCCCTGGGCAGGGACATCTAACTATGGCTACACCTTC.